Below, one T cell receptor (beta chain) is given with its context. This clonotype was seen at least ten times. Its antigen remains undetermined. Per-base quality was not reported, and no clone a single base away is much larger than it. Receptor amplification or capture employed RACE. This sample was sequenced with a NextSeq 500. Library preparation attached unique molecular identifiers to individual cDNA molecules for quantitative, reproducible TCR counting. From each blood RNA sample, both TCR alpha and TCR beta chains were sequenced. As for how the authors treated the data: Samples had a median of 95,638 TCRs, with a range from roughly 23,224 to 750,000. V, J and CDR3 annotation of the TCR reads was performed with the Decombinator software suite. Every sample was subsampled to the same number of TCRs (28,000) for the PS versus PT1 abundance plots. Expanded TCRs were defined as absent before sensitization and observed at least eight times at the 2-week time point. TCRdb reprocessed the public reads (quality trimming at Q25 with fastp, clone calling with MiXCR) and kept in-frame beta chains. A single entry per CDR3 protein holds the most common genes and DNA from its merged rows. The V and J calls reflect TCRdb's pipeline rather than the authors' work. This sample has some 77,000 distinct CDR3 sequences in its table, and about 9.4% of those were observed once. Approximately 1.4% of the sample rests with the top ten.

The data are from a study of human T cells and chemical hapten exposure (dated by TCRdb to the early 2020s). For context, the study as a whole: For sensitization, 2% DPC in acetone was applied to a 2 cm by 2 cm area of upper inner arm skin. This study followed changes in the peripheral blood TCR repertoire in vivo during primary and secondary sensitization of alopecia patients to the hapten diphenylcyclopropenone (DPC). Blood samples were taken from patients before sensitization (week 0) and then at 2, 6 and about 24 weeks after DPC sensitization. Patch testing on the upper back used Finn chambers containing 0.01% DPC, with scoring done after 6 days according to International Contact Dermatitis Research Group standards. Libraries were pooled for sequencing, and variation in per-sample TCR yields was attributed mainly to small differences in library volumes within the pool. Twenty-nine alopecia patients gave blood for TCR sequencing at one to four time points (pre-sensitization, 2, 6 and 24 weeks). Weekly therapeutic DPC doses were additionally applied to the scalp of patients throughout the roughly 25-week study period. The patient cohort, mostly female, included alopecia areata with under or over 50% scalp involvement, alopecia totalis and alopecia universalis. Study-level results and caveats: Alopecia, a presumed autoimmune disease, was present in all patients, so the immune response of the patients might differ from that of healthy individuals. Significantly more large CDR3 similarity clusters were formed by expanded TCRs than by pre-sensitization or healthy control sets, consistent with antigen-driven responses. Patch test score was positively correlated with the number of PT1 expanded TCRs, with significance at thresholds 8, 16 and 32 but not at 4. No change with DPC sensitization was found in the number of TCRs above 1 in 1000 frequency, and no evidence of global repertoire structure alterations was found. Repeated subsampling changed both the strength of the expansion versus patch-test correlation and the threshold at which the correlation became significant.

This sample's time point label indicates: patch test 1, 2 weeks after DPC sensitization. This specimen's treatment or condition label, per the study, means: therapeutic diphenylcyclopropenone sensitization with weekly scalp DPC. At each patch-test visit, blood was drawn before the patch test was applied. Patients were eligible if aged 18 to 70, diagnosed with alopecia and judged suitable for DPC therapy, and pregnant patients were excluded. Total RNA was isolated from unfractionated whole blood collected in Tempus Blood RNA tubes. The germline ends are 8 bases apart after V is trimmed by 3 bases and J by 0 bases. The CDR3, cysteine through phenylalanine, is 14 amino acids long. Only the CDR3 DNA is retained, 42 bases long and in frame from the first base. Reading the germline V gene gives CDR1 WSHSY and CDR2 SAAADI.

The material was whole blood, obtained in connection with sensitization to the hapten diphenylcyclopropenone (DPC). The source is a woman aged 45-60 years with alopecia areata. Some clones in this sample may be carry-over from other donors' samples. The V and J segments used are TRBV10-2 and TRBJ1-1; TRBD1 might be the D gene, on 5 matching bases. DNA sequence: TGCGCCAGCAGTGACAGGGCTATGAACACTGAAGCTTTCTTT. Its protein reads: CASSDRAMNTEAFF.